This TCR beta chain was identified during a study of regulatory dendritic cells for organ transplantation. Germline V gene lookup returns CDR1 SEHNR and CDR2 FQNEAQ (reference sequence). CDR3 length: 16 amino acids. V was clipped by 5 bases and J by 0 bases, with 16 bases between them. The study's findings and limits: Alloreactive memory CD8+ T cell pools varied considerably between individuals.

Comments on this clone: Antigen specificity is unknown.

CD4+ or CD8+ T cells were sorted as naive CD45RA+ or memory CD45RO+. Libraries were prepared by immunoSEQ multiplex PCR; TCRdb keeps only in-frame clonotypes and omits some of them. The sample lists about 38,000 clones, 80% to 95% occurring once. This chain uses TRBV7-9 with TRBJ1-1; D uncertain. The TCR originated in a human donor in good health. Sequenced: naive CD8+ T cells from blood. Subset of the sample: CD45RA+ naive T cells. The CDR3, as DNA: TGTGCCAGCAGCCTAGGGATACCGTATATGAACACTGAAGCTTTCTTT. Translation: CASSLGIPYMNTEAFF.